The sequence of this TCR beta chain was determined in a study of patients with pleural tuberculosis (dated by TCRdb to the mid-2010s). Including the terminal cysteine and phenylalanine, the CDR3 comprises 15 residues. CDR3 DNA is the only sequence kept; it has 45 bases, read in frame from the first base. V is cut back by 5 bases and J by 5 bases, with 10 bases in the junction unmatched. CDR1 SGHAT and CDR2 FQNNGV are derived from the germline V gene. The reads were generated on an Illumina Genome Analyzer IIx. TCRdb trimmed the raw reads at Q25, called clones with MiXCR and kept productive beta chains. Rows with a matching CDR3 protein are joined into one entry that keeps the most common DNA and genes. The table for this sample lists tens of thousands of distinct CDR3 sequences; about 7.3% of them were counted only once. The ten largest clones take up around 15% of the sample. This clonotype was counted at least ten times. The target of this receptor is not known. No base-level quality is on record; no much larger clone is a single base apart.

The receptor was derived from a human donor with pleural tuberculosis. The chain is made from TRBV11-2 and TRBJ2-3; TRBD1 fits 7 bases in the junction. The nucleotide sequence reads as follows: TGTGCCAGCAGCGTTCAGGGGGATCGGGGAGATACGCAGTATTTT. This yields the protein CASSVQGDRGDTQYF.